This T cell receptor (beta chain) was documented in a study of T cell changes during pregnancy in multiple sclerosis. The protocol was immunoSEQ multiplex PCR, while the TCRdb copy is restricted to in-frame clones and leaves out a portion. The sample lists 90,000 to 100,000 clones; 85% to 95% were seen once. The sample holds a few counts of this clone. Per the germline V gene, CDR1 is MNHEY and CDR2 is SVGAGI. This CDR3 has 12 amino acids. V lost 8 bases to trimming and J lost 6 bases, with 13 bases between them. The sequenced sample was peripheral blood, obtained in the first trimester of pregnancy. The chain carries TRBV6-5 and TRBJ1-1, with TRBD1 as a possible D gene (6 bases). The receptor was derived from a female donor with multiple sclerosis, enrolled in a pregnancy study. The CDR3 DNA is TGTGCCAGCGGATACAGGGCTTCTGAAGCTTTCTTT. Protein product: CASGYRASEAFF.